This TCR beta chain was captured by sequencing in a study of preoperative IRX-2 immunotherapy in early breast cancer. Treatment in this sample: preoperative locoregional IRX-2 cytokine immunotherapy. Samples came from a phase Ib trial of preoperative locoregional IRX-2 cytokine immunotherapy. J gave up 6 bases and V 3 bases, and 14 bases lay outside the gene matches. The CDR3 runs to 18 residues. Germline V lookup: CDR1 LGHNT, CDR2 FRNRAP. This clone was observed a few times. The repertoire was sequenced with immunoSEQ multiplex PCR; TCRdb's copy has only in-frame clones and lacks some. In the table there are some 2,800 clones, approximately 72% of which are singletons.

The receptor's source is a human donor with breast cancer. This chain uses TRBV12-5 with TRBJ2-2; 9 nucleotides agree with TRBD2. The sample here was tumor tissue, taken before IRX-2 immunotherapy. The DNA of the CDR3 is TGTGCTAGTGGTTTTAGCTCCGGTAGCGGGAGTCGTTCCGGGGAGCTGTTTTTT. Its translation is CASGFSSGSGSRSGELFF.